This TCR beta chain is from a study of beta chain features in type 1 diabetes. Study-wide background: Across the samples, 107,917,701 sorted cells were examined in total. General observations from the study: The study found that naive, central memory and Treg TCRB repertoires appeared more similar in patients than in healthy donors. Reduced insertions and increased deletions marked VDJ junctions in type 1 diabetes patients. Among all four CD4+ subsets, Type 1 diabetes patients had TCRB CDR3s that were moderately but significantly shorter.

Germline lookup yields CDR1 MNHEY and CDR2 SVGAGI. Trimming pared 0 bases from V and 2 bases from J, leaving 11 bases between. The CDR3 consists of 16 residues. The isolated RNA, all of it, was reverse transcribed, so expressed TCRB transcripts were what got sequenced. Sequencing used immunoSEQ multiplex PCR; TCRdb keeps in-frame clones, though not all of them. The sample includes 150,000 to 200,000 clones, approximately 8% of them seen just once. This clone was observed a few times. Its antigen is undetermined. The sequence came from a woman in her thirties or forties with type 1 diabetes. Sequenced material: central memory CD4+ T cells from blood. The chain couples TRBV6-5 to TRBJ1-5; weak D call: TRBD1 (5 bases). In DNA form, the CDR3 reads TGTGCCAGCAGTTACTCTTGGGGCGTGGGCAATCAGCCCCAGCATTTT. Its translation: CASSYSWGVGNQPQHF.